This paragraph reports one T cell receptor beta chain. Its antigen remains unidentified. The data belong to a study of T cell responses to AZD1222 COVID-19 vaccine. Whole-study results and caveats: At study baseline, merely six AZD1222 recipients were seropositive. Repertoire sampling happened only post peak T cell response.

CDR1 SGHDN and CDR2 FVKESK come from the germline V gene. V lost 4 bases, J lost 4 bases, and 11 bases stayed unmatched. This CDR3 is built from 16 residues. The table came from immunoSEQ multiplex PCR; TCRdb's copy has only in-frame clones and leaves some out. In the table there are 150,000 to 200,000 clones, more than 85% of which are singletons. This material consisted of peripheral blood, taken on day 0 of AZD1222 vaccination. This clonotype was sampled from an adult in good health. The V and J genes are TRBV14 and TRBJ2-3, with 7 bases fitting TRBD1. The CDR3 sequence is CASSLASRGRADTQYF. The CDR3 DNA sequence: TGTGCCAGCAGCCTAGCCTCTAGGGGGCGTGCAGATACGCAGTATTTT.